Given below is one T cell receptor beta chain in context. No cognate antigen has been identified for it. Base qualities were left out, and no much larger clone turns up one base away. The data are from a study of blood T cell repertoires in COVID-19 (dated by TCRdb to about 2020). With regard to the full study: Collaborator samples came from the United States, Italy and Spain and covered acute and convalescent phases of COVID-19. The prospective study material was composed of cDNA or gDNA derived from T cells, B-cell-depleted T cells, or PBMCs. Deeply sampled blood TCRbeta repertoires from subjects exposed to, actively infected with, or recovered from COVID-19 were included in the dataset. The repertoires were released in a freely available public database meant as a resource for research on the immune response to SARS-CoV-2. Samples came from the ongoing ImmuneRACE study (first 160 participants) plus 1,254 subjects from 6 global collaborators. A de-identified subject ID, COVID-19 status, age in years and sex were almost always included in the sample metadata. Where available, HLA class I and class II types were obtained from metadata supplied by the sample provider rather than from assay-based typing. The paper as a whole reports these results and caveats: Clinical and demographic metadata were provided uncurated, with the amount varying by source and participant.

Collaborating institutions collected whole blood in K2EDTA tubes following their own protocols. For TCRbeta analysis, collaborators shipped samples as frozen whole blood, isolated PBMCs, or DNA extracted from either of those sample types. After removal of 7 bases from V and 8 bases from J, the junction retains 15 bases not matched to a gene. CDR1 and CDR2 are read off the germline V gene as MNHEY and SVGAGI. There are 15 amino acids in the CDR3, from cysteine to phenylalanine inclusive. Only the CDR3 portion is preserved as DNA: 45 bases, with reading frame beginning at the first base. The immunoSEQ Assay, a bias-controlled multiplex PCR, was used to amplify TCRbeta CDR3 regions from genomic DNA. From the authors' description of their analysis: Nucleated cell counts per sample were estimated from amplification of reference gene primers within the assay. To quantify the absolute abundance of each unique TCRbeta CDR3 rearrangement, sequence reads were collapsed and filtered. For each sample, productive Simpson clonality was calculated as the square root of Simpson's diversity index across productive rearrangements. Sourced from immuneACCESS, this table was stored by TCRdb with only in-frame sequences that have V and J called. A share of the clones is absent; for the studies checked, an unresolved V gene accounts for under half, and the remainder has no known explanation. For V, J and clone size, that table is used; D and trimming come from the DNA. The sample contains tens of thousands of clones, over 75% of them found a single time. The ten largest clonotypes hold 1% to 1.5% of the sample.

The receptor chain draws on TRBV6-5 and TRBJ2-5; 8 central bases correspond to TRBD2. Material: peripheral blood. The clonotype was recovered from a woman aged 60-75 years with acute or convalescent COVID-19. The DNA sequence is as follows: TGTGCCAGCATCAGGACTAGCCGGACTGGCGAAACCCAGTACTTC. Translated, it reads CASIRTSRTGETQYF.